The T cell receptor (beta chain) under discussion was sequenced for a study of a mutant IDH1 vaccine in newly diagnosed glioma (dated by TCRdb to about 2021). Regarding the complete study: The roughly 32 treated patients were approximately 60% male and roughly 40% female, with a mean age of around 40 years. Longitudinal TCRB deep sequencing was performed for 25 to 30 treated patients wherever samples were available for exploratory analyses. Prior to enrollment, standard therapy consisting of radiotherapy alone, temozolomide alone, or radiochemotherapy with temozolomide had been administered to patients, with the combination being received by most patients. Peripheral blood was collected at six visits: V03 (baseline), V05, V07, V10, V12 and V13. Beyond this particular receptor, the publication reports: It was noted by the authors that analyses of patient blood samples could not be reproduced owing to sample limitations. Pseudoprogression seemed to be unrelated to changes in the top peripheral T cell clonotypes found by TCRB sequencing. Availability determined which PBMC samples were chosen for TCRB deep sequencing. Vaccine-induced immune responses across multiple MHC alleles were detected in around 92% of patients.

CDR1 MNHNY and CDR2 SVGAGI are derived from the germline V gene (reference sequence). From cysteine to phenylalanine, the CDR3 is 13 amino acids long. Of all the DNA, just the CDR3 is kept, 39 bases in frame from base 1. Note on this clone: Its antigen target is currently unknown. Relative to the germline gene, one junction end is altered; a read error may explain this.

The time point label for this specimen denotes: baseline, week 1 (first vaccination visit). The treatment or condition label on this specimen signifies: pre-vaccination baseline after standard-of-care therapy. Donors had newly diagnosed WHO grade 3 or 4 IDH1-mutant astrocytomas with loss of nuclear ATRX. The samples were drawn from NOA16, a multicentre, single-arm, open-label phase I trial in Germany that tested a mutant IDH1 peptide vaccine in humans for the first time. Blood drawn at visit V03 was used as the baseline sample for immunogenicity testing. Genomic DNA for TCRB sequencing was extracted from EDTA blood using the DNeasy Blood and Tissue Kit. The library was built by means of the immunoSEQ multiplex PCR assay. The hsTCRB Kit was used according to the manufacturer's protocol to amplify rearranged TCR beta chain sequences. An Illumina MiSeq was used to sequence the TCRB libraries. For the original study's pipeline: The proprietary platform of the kit vendor was used for demultiplexing, trimming and gene mapping. In its TCRdb copy, this immuneACCESS table keeps in-frame sequences only and misses some clones. Where compared with another copy, unresolved V genes explain less than half of these, and the others have no known cause. The V and J calls and clone size are taken from that table; D and trimming were inferred from the DNA. This sample has fewer than 100,000 clones in its table, and roughly 90% of those were observed once. The ten largest clonotypes hold approximately 0.57% of the sample.

The sequence was collected from a woman between 50 and 59 years old with glioma. The sequence joins TRBV6-6 to TRBJ1-5; the D gene assignment is ambiguous. This material consisted of PBMCs, taken from a glioma patient treated with radiotherapy, temozolomide or both. The sequenced DNA is TGTGCCATCAGTGTCCAGGTTGGCCAGCCCCAGCATTTT. Protein translation: CAISVQVGQPQHF.